These T cell receptor beta chains were read from a single sample in a study of molecular identifiers for immune sequencing clone quantification. Each CDR3 protein gets one entry after TCRdb re-called the PCR reads with MiXCR. The sample has tens of thousands of distinct CDR3 sequences, roughly a fifth seen once. Specimen: naive CD8+ T cells from blood, with Jurkat cell RNA spiked in. The receptor source for this set is a human donor in good health. Some libraries in this study had Jurkat cell RNA spiked in. Each CDR3 is given with its conserved first and last residue. The D gene is left open where the match is weak. Only some rows state a clone size, as once, few, many or a class for expanded clones.

clone_size	j_call	d_call	v_call	cdr3_aa	cdr3_nt
many	TRBJ2-3	TRBD2	TRBV20-1	CSAEGTSGIGTDTQYF	TGCAGTGCTGAGGGGACTAGCGGGATCGGGACAGATACGCAGTATTTT
many	TRBJ2-4	TRBD1	TRBV5-3	CASSPRTGLFGDIQYF	TGTGCCAGCAGCCCAAGGACAGGGCTATTTGGGGACATTCAGTACTTC
NA	TRBJ2-1	TRBD2	TRBV19	CASTDGLAGASYNEQFF	TGTGCCAGTACCGACGGACTAGCCGGAGCATCTTACAATGAGCAATTCTTC
many	TRBJ2-2	NA	TRBV6-2/TRBV6-3	CASRGTTGELFF	TGTGCCAGCCGAGGAACGACCGGGGAGCTGTTTTTT
few	TRBJ2-5	NA	TRBV12-3/TRBV12-4	CASSTTGTWETQYF	TGTGCCAGCAGTACGACAGGGACTTGGGAGACCCAGTACTTC
NA	TRBJ2-7	NA	TRBV6-2/TRBV6-3	CASSYDLNEQYF	TGTGCCAGCAGTTACGATTTGAACGAGCAGTACTTC
NA	TRBJ2-1	NA	TRBV2	CASSEAQGLFHEQFF	TGTGCCAGCAGTGAAGCCCAGGGTTTATTCCATGAGCAGTTCTTC
NA	TRBJ2-5	NA	TRBV18	CASSPLRGLAENQETQYF	TGTGCCAGCTCACCACTCCGTGGTCTAGCAGAAAACCAAGAGACCCAGTACTTC
NA	TRBJ1-6	NA	TRBV5-6	CASSTDSGKGNSPLHF	TGTGCCAGCAGCACGGACTCTGGAAAGGGAAATTCACCCCTCCACTTT
many	TRBJ2-4	TRBD2	TRBV28	CASSFSGRAANTQYF	TGTGCCAGCAGTTTCTCTGGGAGGGCGGCAAACACTCAGTACTTC
many	TRBJ2-6	NA	TRBV19	CASSIWSSGANVLTF	TGTGCCAGTAGTATCTGGAGCTCTGGGGCCAACGTCCTGACTTTC
NA	TRBJ2-7	NA	TRBV28	CVSSTPEFEQYF	TGTGTCAGCAGTACGCCGGAGTTCGAGCAGTACTTC
many	TRBJ2-3	TRBD2	TRBV6-2/TRBV6-3	CASSSDGLAGFTDTQYF	TGTGCCAGCAGTTCCGACGGACTAGCGGGGTTCACAGATACGCAGTATTTT
few	TRBJ2-7	NA	TRBV7-9	CASSRRFGEGVSSYEQYF	TGTGCCAGCAGTCGCCGATTCGGGGAGGGGGTGAGCTCCTACGAGCAGTACTTC
many	TRBJ2-1	TRBD2	TRBV7-2	CASSFFPTGGGYNEQFF	TGTGCCAGCAGCTTCTTCCCCACGGGAGGAGGCTACAATGAGCAGTTCTTC
many	TRBJ2-3	NA	TRBV7-6	CASSLGQSSTDTQYF	TGTGCCAGCAGCTTAGGACAGAGTAGCACAGATACGCAGTATTTT
few	TRBJ1-5	NA	TRBV9	CASHREKRTWLPGEYQPQHF	TGTGCCAGCCACCGGGAAAAGAGAACTTGGCTACCAGGAGAGTATCAGCCCCAGCATTTT
many	TRBJ1-5	TRBD1	TRBV24-1	CATSRQGNNQPQHF	TGTGCCACCAGCCGACAGGGAAACAATCAGCCCCAGCATTTT
few	TRBJ1-2	NA	TRBV13	CASSLGPDLTYGYTF	TGTGCCAGCAGCTTAGGCCCGGATTTGACTTATGGCTACACCTTC
many	TRBJ2-7	TRBD1	TRBV5-1	CASSSGTEAYEQYF	TGCGCCAGCAGCTCCGGGACAGAAGCCTACGAGCAGTACTTC
many	TRBJ2-2	NA	TRBV21-1	CASSKGRAGELFF	TGTGCCAGCAGCAAAGGGAGGGCCGGGGAGCTGTTTTTT
few	TRBJ2-1	NA	TRBV24-1	CAPTGTPDTYNEQFF	TGTGCCCCTACTGGGACTCCAGATACATACAATGAGCAGTTCTTC
many	TRBJ2-3	NA	TRBV28	CASSWGGGLGADTQYF	TGTGCCAGCAGTTGGGGAGGGGGATTGGGGGCAGATACGCAGTATTTT
many	TRBJ2-3	TRBD2	TRBV7-9	CASSLSSGSTDTQYF	TGTGCCAGCAGCTTATCTAGCGGGAGCACAGATACGCAGTATTTT
many	TRBJ2-1	TRBD2	TRBV20-1	CSARDSGGGSYNEQFF	TGCAGTGCTAGAGACAGCGGGGGGGGCTCCTACAATGAGCAGTTCTTC
many	TRBJ1-1	NA	TRBV7-9	CASSLGPSTEAFF	TGTGCCAGCAGCTTAGGTCCATCCACTGAAGCTTTCTTT
many	TRBJ2-2	NA	TRBV7-9	CASSPDRNTGELFF	TGTGCCAGCAGCCCGGACAGGAACACCGGGGAGCTGTTTTTT
many	TRBJ2-3	NA	TRBV12-3/TRBV12-4	CASSLVRLAPSTDTQYF	TGTGCCAGCAGTTTGGTTCGGCTAGCGCCGTCCACAGATACGCAGTATTTT
many	TRBJ1-2	TRBD1	TRBV3-1	CASSQADRGAGYGYTF	TGTGCCAGCAGCCAAGCGGACAGGGGTGCAGGCTATGGCTACACCTTC
few	TRBJ2-7	NA	TRBV4-3	CASSQVGRGIAGDEQYF	TGCGCCAGCAGCCAAGTCGGGCGAGGAATAGCCGGGGACGAGCAGTACTTC
many	TRBJ2-1	TRBD2	TRBV4-3	CASSQELLGGRGEQFF	TGCGCCAGCAGCCAAGAACTTTTAGGCGGGAGAGGGGAGCAGTTCTTC
many	TRBJ1-2	NA	TRBV4-3	CASSQDLQTGPYGYTF	TGCGCCAGCAGCCAAGATCTCCAAACAGGCCCCTATGGCTACACCTTC
many	TRBJ2-3	NA	TRBV30	CAWSWSSTDTQYF	TGTGCCTGGAGTTGGTCCAGCACAGATACGCAGTATTTT
few	TRBJ2-7	NA	TRBV7-9	CASSLPTSYEQYF	TGTGCCAGCAGCTTGCCTACCTCCTACGAGCAGTACTTC
few	TRBJ2-7	TRBD2	TRBV5-1	CASSLPGAGGPGEQYF	TGCGCCAGCAGCTTGCCAGGGGCGGGGGGGCCCGGGGAGCAGTACTTC
many	TRBJ1-1	NA	TRBV28	CASSLWGAAEAFF	TGTGCCAGCAGCCTGTGGGGGGCTGCAGAAGCTTTCTTT
many	TRBJ2-2	NA	TRBV29-1	CSVEAETGELFF	TGCAGCGTTGAAGCAGAGACCGGGGAGCTGTTTTTT
many	TRBJ2-3	NA	TRBV10-3	CAINEGGDTDTQYF	TGTGCCATCAATGAGGGGGGGGACACAGATACGCAGTATTTT
NA	TRBJ2-1	NA	TRBV6-5	CASSYSTGNEQFF	TGTGCCAGCAGTTACTCGACAGGCAATGAGCAGTTCTTC
many	TRBJ1-1	NA	TRBV4-3	CASSQDRTLNTEAFF	TGCGCCAGCAGCCAAGACAGAACCCTAAACACTGAAGCTTTCTTT
few	TRBJ2-7	TRBD1	TRBV19	CASSIGTGSYEQYF	TGTGCCAGTAGTATTGGGACAGGATCCTACGAGCAGTACTTC
NA	TRBJ2-7	TRBD2	TRBV5-4	CASSSGLETYEQYF	TGTGCCAGCAGCTCGGGACTAGAAACCTACGAGCAGTACTTC
few	TRBJ2-3	TRBD1	TRBV7-9	CASSSRPGTGSTDTQYF	TGTGCCAGCAGCTCGAGACCCGGGACAGGGAGCACAGATACGCAGTATTTT